Here is one T cell receptor beta chain with its context. Its antigen remains unidentified. Assay used: immunoSEQ multiplex PCR; TCRdb lists only in-frame clones, some missing. Of 100,000 to 150,000 clones in the sample, 89% are singletons; the top ten hold 1.5% to 1.7%. Between the trimmed V and J ends, which lost 7 bases and 0 bases, there was a span of 13 bases. This CDR3 comprises 15 residues. Germline assignment: CDR1 MNHEY and CDR2 SMNVEV (reference sequence). The sample comes from a study of T cell responses to AZD1222 COVID-19 vaccine. Study findings and constraints: Donor demographics were predominantly white British with a female majority; clonal diversity may be underestimated. Rises in breadth and depth of Spike-specific TCRs came after two AZD1222 doses. Reportedly, nearly half the spike-specific TCRs target unmutated variant regions.

The starting material was peripheral blood, obtained on day 0 of AZD1222 vaccination. The clonotype originates from an adult in good health. The chain uses TRBV27 and TRBJ1-3; D is uncertain. CDR3 DNA sequence: TGTGCCAGCAAGGTGTTGGGGAGCTCTGGAAACACCATATATTTT. Protein product: CASKVLGSSGNTIYF.